Below, 24 T cell receptor beta chains from the same sample are listed, as sequenced in a study of cytomegalovirus exposure and HLA in healthy donors (dated by TCRdb to about 2017). Receptors were amplified or captured by the immunoSEQ multiplex PCR assay. A mixture of 60 forward primers for TCR Vbeta segments and 13 reverse primers for TCR Jbeta segments was used in the multiplex PCR. TCRdb stores this immuneACCESS table with in-frame sequences only. Part of the clones is absent; in the studies checked, under half of the shortfall reflects unresolved V genes, and no reason is known for the rest. The table for this sample lists about 160,000 clones; over 75% of them were counted only once. The ten biggest clones cover about 1% of the sample. Sequencing used PBMCs. These receptors came from a woman aged 50 to 60 in good health and CMV-seropositive.

This chain's CDR3 is CSVNRGDSTDTQYF. Written as DNA, the CDR3 is TGCAGCGTTAACAGGGGGGATAGCACAGATACGCAGTATTTT. The chain couples TRBV29-1 to TRBJ2-3; 8 nucleotides align to TRBD1. CDR1 SQVTM and CDR2 ANQGSEA come from the germline V gene. This CDR3 spans 14 amino acids. V lost 5 bases to trimming and J lost 0 bases; unmatched junction nucleotides: 4.

V usage is TRBV9 and J usage is TRBJ2-7, with TRBD1 as a possible D gene (5 bases). The V and J ends lost 4 bases and 2 bases respectively, with 16 bases between them. From germline, CDR1 is SGDLS and CDR2 YYNGEE. CDR3 size: 15 residues. The CDR3, as DNA: TGTGCCAGCAGCAAAGGGGCACAAACTACCTACGAGCAGTACTTC. Its translation: CASSKGAQTTYEQYF.

V and J are TRBV2 and TRBJ2-3; TRBD2 matches 7 bases. The CDR3 loop spans 14 amino acids. The J segment lost 6 bases and the V segment lost 6 bases, leaving 9 bases of the junction unmatched. Germline V gene lookup returns CDR1 SNHLY and CDR2 FYNNEI. The CDR3 bases are TGTGCCAGCAGAACTAGCGTGGGAGGGGATACGCAGTATTTT. It is translated as CASRTSVGGDTQYF.

V and J are TRBV7-9 and TRBJ2-2; the D gene is possibly TRBD2 (5 bases). This CDR3 contains 16 residues. Per germline, CDR1 SEHNR and CDR2 FQNEAQ (reference sequence). Trimming pared 5 bases from V and 2 bases from J, leaving 15 bases between. The CDR3 region has the DNA TGTGCCAGCAGCGGATCCGGCAGACTAAACACCGGGGAGCTGTTTTTT. It specifies CASSGSGRLNTGELFF.

This chain connects TRBV6-5 to TRBJ1-1; tentatively, D is TRBD1 (5 bases). The germline CDR1 and CDR2 sequences are MNHEY and SVGAGI. With 2 bases removed from V and 0 bases from J, the gap between germline ends came to 13 bases. The CDR3 totals 16 residues. The CDR3: CASSYTRGSMNTEAFF. DNA of the CDR3: TGTGCCAGCAGTTACACACGGGGGTCTATGAACACTGAAGCTTTCTTT.

The chain couples TRBV6-1 to TRBJ1-2; 9 bases are a match to TRBD1. After removal of 6 bases from V and 4 bases from J, the junction contained 9 bases not matched to a gene. The V gene's germline CDR1 is MNHNS and CDR2 SASEGT. This CDR3 spans 15 amino acids. The CDR3 DNA follows: TGTGCCAGCAGCCTGGGACAGGGCAAGTTCTATGGCTACACCTTC. It encodes CASSLGQGKFYGYTF.

This clone was picked up a small number of times. The chain links TRBV4-1 to TRBJ2-3; 12 nucleotides match TRBD2. From germline, CDR1 is MGHRA and CDR2 YSYEKL. The V gene end was trimmed by 6 bases and the J gene end by 2 bases; junction bases not matched to a gene: 21. This CDR3 spans 21 amino acids. The CDR3 DNA follows: TGCGCCAGCAGTCGACTCGGTCCAGTCCTACTAGCGGGGGGATACACAGATACGCAGTATTTT. Amino acid sequence: CASSRLGPVLLAGGYTDTQYF.

CDR3 sequence reads: CASGSREGPYNEQFF. As DNA, the CDR3 is TGTGCTAGTGGCTCTCGAGAGGGCCCTTACAATGAGCAGTTCTTC. This chain links TRBV12-5 with TRBJ2-1, with D possibly TRBD2 on 5 matching bases. The V gene's germline CDR1 is LGHNT and CDR2 FRNRAP. The V end was cut by 6 bases, the J end by 4 bases, with 16 bases between. The CDR3 covers 15 residues.

The rearrangement uses TRBV5-1 and TRBJ1-5; D is uncertain. Germline CDR1 reads SGHRS; CDR2 reads YFSETQ. This CDR3 has 12 residues. Trimming left V 4 bases short and J 9 bases short, with 11 bases between. The CDR3 here is CASSQVKPPQHF. The CDR3 nucleotides read TGCGCCAGCAGCCAGGTGAAGCCGCCCCAGCATTTT.

The V gene is TRBV7-9, the J gene TRBJ2-1, with D maybe TRBD2 (5 bases). The CDR3 runs to 17 residues. Germline V gene data show CDR1 as SEHNR and CDR2 as FQNEAQ (reference sequence). V lost 5 bases and J 5 bases, leaving 22 bases between the germline ends. CDR3: CASSPIPRWAGNNEQFF. Here the CDR3 DNA reads TGTGCCAGCAGCCCAATACCAAGGTGGGCGGGTAACAATGAGCAGTTCTTC.

The chain employs TRBV9 and TRBJ2-3; TRBD1 matches 7 bases. With V trimmed by 4 bases and J by 2 bases, 10 bases remained unmatched. CDR3 length: 16 amino acids. Germline loops: CDR1 SGDLS, CDR2 YYNGEE. The CDR3 nucleotides read TGTGCCAGCAGCCACGAATCCGGGACAGCCACAGATACGCAGTATTTT. It encodes CASSHESGTATDTQYF.

This chain links TRBV5-5 with TRBJ2-1, with D tentatively TRBD1 (5 bases). The CDR3 is made up of 15 amino acids. Germline V gene data show CDR1 as SGHKS and CDR2 as YYEKEE (reference sequence). V lost 0 bases and J lost 0, with 7 bases in between. CDR3 sequence reads: CASSLGGSSYNEQFF. CDR3 DNA: TGTGCCAGCAGCTTGGGGGGCAGCTCCTACAATGAGCAGTTCTTC.

V usage is TRBV27 and J usage is TRBJ2-7; no clear D. Per the germline V gene, CDR1 is MNHEY and CDR2 is SMNVEV (reference sequence). Trimming pared 2 bases from V and 0 bases from J, leaving 5 bases between. The CDR3 is 13 amino acids. This CDR3 reads CASSLSASYEQYF. The DNA of the CDR3 is TGTGCCAGCAGTTTAAGCGCCTCCTACGAGCAGTACTTC.

The CDR3: CASSYSGGGSNNEQFF. CDR3 nucleotide sequence: TGTGCCAGCAGTTACTCGGGCGGGGGGTCTAACAATGAGCAGTTCTTC. The genes are TRBV6-6 and TRBJ2-1, with 8 bases fitting TRBD2. Germline loops: CDR1 MNHNY, CDR2 SVGAGI (reference sequence). This CDR3 is built from 16 residues. V was clipped by 0 bases and J by 5 bases; unmatched bases: 6.

This clone has a handful of counts. The V and J genes are TRBV6-5 and TRBJ1-1, with D perhaps matching TRBD1 (6 bases). The CDR3 is made up of 14 amino acids. Germline loops: CDR1 MNHEY, CDR2 SVGAGI. Trimming cost V 7 bases and J 0 bases, with 12 bases left between them. This CDR3 reads CASILRGMNTEAFF. In DNA, the CDR3 is TGTGCCAGCATATTGAGGGGGATGAACACTGAAGCTTTCTTT.

The chain uses TRBV19 and TRBJ1-2; unclear D gene. In germline, CDR1 is LNHDA, CDR2 SQIVND (reference sequence). The ends were cut back, 7 bases at V and 7 bases at J, with 13 bases in the middle. This CDR3 is built from 12 residues. CDR3 bases: TGTGCCAGTACCCCCCATCCAGGTGGCTACACCTTC. It encodes CASTPHPGGYTF.

The chain recombines TRBV10-3 with TRBJ1-1; 7 positions match TRBD1. V lost 11 bases, J lost 3 bases, and 9 bases stayed unmatched. Germline V CDR1 and CDR2: ENHRY, SYGVKD. The CDR3 length is 13 residues. The CDR3 DNA follows: TGTGCCTTACGACAGGGACGGGACACTGAAGCTTTCTTT. It is translated as CALRQGRDTEAFF.

The chain recombines TRBV2 with TRBJ2-1; 10 bases map to TRBD2. CDR1 SNHLY and CDR2 FYNNEI come from the germline V gene. Trimming removed 1 base from V and 7 bases from J; junction bases left unmatched: 13. This CDR3 region has 18 residues. CDR3 loop: CASSEGASGSGYDNEQFF. CDR3 nucleotide sequence: TGTGCCAGCAGTGAAGGGGCTAGCGGGAGTGGGTATGATAATGAGCAGTTCTTC.

This sequence joins TRBV27 and TRBJ2-7, with 9 bases identical to TRBD2. V was pared by 3 bases and J by 2 bases, with 20 bases of the junction left unmatched. This CDR3 comprises 20 residues. Germline CDR1 is MNHEY and CDR2 is SMNVEV (reference sequence). The CDR3: CASSFGSPAAGGGFPYEQYF. CDR3 coding DNA: TGTGCCAGCAGTTTCGGTTCTCCGGCAGCGGGGGGAGGTTTCCCCTACGAGCAGTACTTC.

The V gene is TRBV7-2, the J gene TRBJ2-7, with 7 bases matching TRBD1. Germline assignment: CDR1 SGHTA and CDR2 FQGNSA. J lost 3 bases, V lost 6 bases, and 5 bases had no gene match. The CDR3 runs to 13 residues. In nucleotides, the CDR3 is TGTGCCAGCAGGACAGGGAGCAACTACGAGCAGTACTTC. Its translation is CASRTGSNYEQYF.

The chain has TRBV7-6 and TRBJ2-7; D possibly corresponds to TRBD2 (5 bases). The V gene's germline CDR1 is SGHVS and CDR2 FNYEAQ. The CDR3 is made up of 14 amino acids. V lost 5 bases and J lost 3, with 14 bases in between. The CDR3, as DNA: TGTGCCAGCAGCCCCCGGGATCAGCTCTACGAGCAGTACTTC. Translation: CASSPRDQLYEQYF.

The chain carries TRBV7-2 and TRBJ2-2; 7 bases are shared with TRBD2. Germline V gene data show CDR1 as SGHTA and CDR2 as FQGNSA. V lost 4 bases and J lost 1; bases outside the gene matches: 12. The CDR3 is 18 residues long. CDR3 protein: CASSSGWGGDQNTGELFF. CDR3 coding DNA: TGTGCCAGCAGCTCGGGCTGGGGGGGAGATCAGAACACCGGGGAGCTGTTTTTT.

The genes are TRBV5-1 and TRBJ2-7, with D perhaps matching TRBD1 (7 bases). Trimming stripped 0 bases from V and 5 bases from J, with 15 bases between. Per germline, CDR1 SGHRS and CDR2 YFSETQ. The CDR3 sequence is 15 residues long. This CDR3 is CASSLGLQGGDEQYF. DNA of the CDR3: TGCGCCAGCAGCTTGGGTCTCCAGGGGGGCGACGAGCAGTACTTC.

The V gene is TRBV6-6, the J gene TRBJ1-5, with 11 positions matching TRBD1. The trim removed 6 bases at V and 5 bases at J, leaving 6 bases unmatched. Germline CDR1 and CDR2: MNHNY and SVGAGI (reference sequence). CDR3 length: 15 residues. The CDR3: CASSRGQGADQPQHF. The CDR3 DNA sequence: TGTGCCAGCAGCCGAGGACAGGGGGCTGATCAGCCCCAGCATTTT.